These T cell receptor beta chains were read from a single sample in a study of blood T cell repertoires in COVID-19. Here immunoSEQ multiplex PCR was the method, and the copy in TCRdb shows in-frame clones only, minus some. The sample holds 310,000 or so clones, roughly 89% seen once. Sample: peripheral blood. These TCRs come from a man between 25 and 39 years old with COVID-19, enrolled during active disease. CDR3s include the opening cysteine and the closing phenylalanine or tryptophan. D genes are given only for firm matches. Rows may omit the clone size; those that give it use once, few, many or a size class.

CDR3aa: CASSEGAATGELFF
CDR3nt: TGTGCCAGCAGTGAGGGGGCAGCAACCGGGGAGCTGTTTTTT
j_gene: TRBJ2-2
v_gene: TRBV6-4
d_gene: NA
abundance: NA

CDR3aa: CASSLTSAGYNEQFF
CDR3nt: TGTGCCAGCAGCCTGACTAGCGCCGGGTACAATGAGCAGTTCTTC
j_gene: TRBJ2-1
v_gene: TRBV6-5
d_gene: TRBD2
abundance: NA

CDR3aa: CASSKTGGSYEQYF
CDR3nt: TGTGCCAGCAGCAAAACCGGGGGATCCTACGAGCAGTACTTC
j_gene: TRBJ2-7
v_gene: TRBV3-1/TRBV3-2
d_gene: NA
abundance: NA

CDR3aa: CASSPQATETQYF
CDR3nt: TGTGCCAGCAGCCCACAGGCTACAGAGACCCAGTACTTC
j_gene: TRBJ2-5
v_gene: TRBV28
d_gene: NA
abundance: once

CDR3aa: CASSQAPTGSTRDTQYF
CDR3nt: TGCGCCAGCAGCCAAGCGCCGACAGGGAGCACCCGAGATACGCAGTATTTT
j_gene: TRBJ2-3
v_gene: TRBV4-3
d_gene: TRBD1
abundance: NA

CDR3aa: CASSFDRGPEKLFF
CDR3nt: TGTGCCAGCAGCTTCGACAGGGGTCCTGAAAAACTGTTTTTT
j_gene: TRBJ1-4
v_gene: TRBV7-9
d_gene: TRBD1
abundance: NA

CDR3aa: CASSFGREGYGYTF
CDR3nt: TGTGCCAGCAGTTTTGGTCGGGAGGGCTATGGCTACACCTTC
j_gene: TRBJ1-2
v_gene: TRBV28
d_gene: NA
abundance: NA

CDR3aa: CASSAGQGGSNTEAFF
CDR3nt: TGTGCCAGCAGCGCCGGACAGGGGGGTTCGAACACTGAAGCTTTCTTT
j_gene: TRBJ1-1
v_gene: TRBV4-2
d_gene: TRBD1
abundance: NA

CDR3aa: CASSLVAGGEDNEQFF
CDR3nt: TGCGCCAGCAGCTTGGTGGCAGGGGGCGAAGACAATGAGCAGTTCTTC
j_gene: TRBJ2-1
v_gene: TRBV5-1
d_gene: TRBD1
abundance: NA

CDR3aa: CASSVTRDGGAEQFF
CDR3nt: TGTGCCAGCAGTGTTACCCGGGACGGGGGGGCGGAGCAGTTCTTC
j_gene: TRBJ2-1
v_gene: TRBV2
d_gene: TRBD2
abundance: NA

CDR3aa: CASSFTLTGPGELFF
CDR3nt: TGTGCCAGCAGCTTCACACTTACAGGGCCCGGGGAGCTGTTTTTT
j_gene: TRBJ2-2
v_gene: TRBV6-5
d_gene: NA
abundance: NA

CDR3aa: CASSAGQPDNSPLHF
CDR3nt: TGTGCCAGCAGCGCGGGACAGCCAGATAATTCACCCCTCCACTTT
j_gene: TRBJ1-6
v_gene: TRBV7-3
d_gene: TRBD1
abundance: NA

CDR3aa: CASSTGSYNSPLHF
CDR3nt: TGTGCCAGCAGTACAGGCTCCTATAATTCACCCCTCCACTTT
j_gene: TRBJ1-6
v_gene: TRBV25-1
d_gene: NA
abundance: NA

CDR3aa: CASSTRQGTDTQYF
CDR3nt: TGTGCCAGCAGCACCCGACAGGGGACAGATACGCAGTATTTT
j_gene: TRBJ2-3
v_gene: TRBV9
d_gene: TRBD1
abundance: NA

CDR3aa: CASSLQGSAGELFF
CDR3nt: TGTGCCAGCAGCCTACAGGGTTCGGCCGGGGAGCTGTTTTTT
j_gene: TRBJ2-2
v_gene: TRBV27
d_gene: NA
abundance: once

CDR3aa: CATSPTEGRGSNTEAFF
CDR3nt: TGTGCCACCAGTCCGACAGAGGGTCGGGGGTCGAACACTGAAGCTTTCTTT
j_gene: TRBJ1-1
v_gene: TRBV24-1
d_gene: NA
abundance: NA

CDR3aa: CASSSKGLGGQPQHF
CDR3nt: TGTGCCAGCAGCTCAAAGGGACTCGGCGGACAGCCCCAGCATTTT
j_gene: TRBJ1-5
v_gene: TRBV7-8
d_gene: NA
abundance: NA

CDR3aa: CASSLTSGTGLSQYF
CDR3nt: TGTGCCAGCAGCTTGACTAGCGGGACTGGCCTATCACAGTATTTT
j_gene: TRBJ2-3
v_gene: TRBV6-4
d_gene: TRBD2
abundance: NA

CDR3aa: CASSLWGTGNTEAFF
CDR3nt: TGCGCCAGCAGCCTGTGGGGGACAGGGAACACTGAAGCTTTCTTT
j_gene: TRBJ1-1
v_gene: TRBV5-1
d_gene: TRBD1
abundance: NA

CDR3aa: CAISGNSYEQYF
CDR3nt: TGTGCCATCAGTGGTAACTCCTACGAGCAGTACTTC
j_gene: TRBJ2-7
v_gene: TRBV10-3
d_gene: NA
abundance: NA

CDR3aa: CASSLAGTTDYNEQFF
CDR3nt: TGTGCCAGCAGCTTAGCTGGGACTACAGACTACAATGAGCAGTTCTTC
j_gene: TRBJ2-1
v_gene: TRBV11-2
d_gene: TRBD2
abundance: once

CDR3aa: CASSIEGSGSWNEQFF
CDR3nt: TGTGCCAGTAGTATAGAGGGTAGCGGGAGTTGGAATGAGCAGTTCTTC
j_gene: TRBJ2-1
v_gene: TRBV19
d_gene: TRBD2
abundance: NA

CDR3aa: CSVVGQGYEQYF
CDR3nt: TGCAGCGTCGTCGGACAGGGTTACGAGCAGTACTTC
j_gene: TRBJ2-7
v_gene: TRBV29-1
d_gene: TRBD1
abundance: NA

CDR3aa: CASSLNLLAGGNNEQFF
CDR3nt: TGTGCCAGCAGCCTAAACCTACTAGCGGGAGGGAACAATGAGCAGTTCTTC
j_gene: TRBJ2-1
v_gene: TRBV7-9
d_gene: TRBD2
abundance: NA

CDR3aa: CASSQDFRGSAYEQYF
CDR3nt: TGCGCCAGCAGCCAAGATTTTCGAGGGTCAGCTTACGAGCAGTACTTC
j_gene: TRBJ2-7
v_gene: TRBV4-3
d_gene: NA
abundance: NA

CDR3aa: CASSVRLAGASYEQYF
CDR3nt: TGTGCCAGCAGCGTCCGACTAGCGGGAGCCTCCTACGAGCAGTACTTC
j_gene: TRBJ2-7
v_gene: TRBV5-6
d_gene: TRBD2
abundance: once

CDR3aa: CASSLNLGQRADYEQYF
CDR3nt: TGTGCCAGCAGCTTAAATCTTGGTCAGCGGGCGGACTACGAGCAGTACTTC
j_gene: TRBJ2-7
v_gene: TRBV11-2
d_gene: NA
abundance: NA

CDR3aa: CATSRAGDYGYTF
CDR3nt: TGTGCCACCAGCAGAGCAGGTGACTATGGCTACACCTTC
j_gene: TRBJ1-2
v_gene: TRBV15
d_gene: NA
abundance: NA

CDR3aa: CASSVGLDSTYEQYF
CDR3nt: TGTGCCAGCAGCGTAGGTCTGGACAGTACCTACGAGCAGTACTTC
j_gene: TRBJ2-7
v_gene: TRBV9
d_gene: NA
abundance: NA

CDR3aa: CASRYGILSYNEQFF
CDR3nt: TGCGCCAGCAGATATGGTATTTTGAGTTACAATGAGCAGTTCTTC
j_gene: TRBJ2-1
v_gene: TRBV5-1
d_gene: NA
abundance: NA

CDR3aa: CASRSGSTDTQYF
CDR3nt: TGTGCCAGCAGATCAGGGTCTACAGATACGCAGTATTTT
j_gene: TRBJ2-3
v_gene: TRBV27
d_gene: NA
abundance: NA

CDR3aa: CAISRTGGEEGNTEAFF
CDR3nt: TGTGCCATCAGTAGGACAGGGGGAGAGGAAGGGAACACTGAAGCTTTCTTT
j_gene: TRBJ1-1
v_gene: TRBV10-3
d_gene: TRBD1
abundance: NA

CDR3aa: CASRPTGQETQYF
CDR3nt: TGTGCCAGCAGGCCGACAGGGCAAGAGACCCAGTACTTC
j_gene: TRBJ2-5
v_gene: TRBV6-5
d_gene: TRBD1
abundance: once

CDR3aa: CASSYLRLRTINTEAFF
CDR3nt: TGTGCCAGCAGTTATCTCAGGCTAAGGACAATTAACACTGAAGCTTTCTTT
j_gene: TRBJ1-1
v_gene: TRBV6-2/TRBV6-3
d_gene: NA
abundance: NA

CDR3aa: CASSFTTGTASYEQYF
CDR3nt: TGTGCCAGCAGTTTCACGACAGGGACAGCTTCCTACGAGCAGTACTTC
j_gene: TRBJ2-7
v_gene: TRBV27
d_gene: TRBD1
abundance: NA

CDR3aa: CAISGRGGLGSEQFF
CDR3nt: TGTGCCATCAGTGGTAGAGGGGGATTAGGTAGTGAGCAGTTCTTC
j_gene: TRBJ2-1
v_gene: TRBV10-3
d_gene: NA
abundance: NA

CDR3aa: CASSPRGGTDTQYF
CDR3nt: TGTGCCAGTAGTCCTCGGGGGGGCACGGATACGCAGTATTTT
j_gene: TRBJ2-3
v_gene: TRBV19
d_gene: TRBD2
abundance: NA

CDR3aa: CASRGLAGGGETQYF
CDR3nt: TGTGCCAGTAGGGGACTAGCGGGAGGAGGGGAGACCCAGTACTTC
j_gene: TRBJ2-5
v_gene: TRBV19
d_gene: TRBD2
abundance: NA

CDR3aa: CASSYPTGNYGYTF
CDR3nt: TGCGCCAGCAGCTACCCGACAGGAAACTATGGCTACACCTTC
j_gene: TRBJ1-2
v_gene: TRBV5-1
d_gene: NA
abundance: NA

CDR3aa: CASSHNRDSPYEQYF
CDR3nt: TGTGCCAGCAGCCACAACCGGGACAGCCCTTACGAGCAGTACTTC
j_gene: TRBJ2-7
v_gene: TRBV7-9
d_gene: TRBD1
abundance: NA

CDR3aa: CARVGTVNTGELFF
CDR3nt: TGTGCCAGAGTCGGGACAGTGAACACCGGGGAGCTGTTTTTT
j_gene: TRBJ2-2
v_gene: TRBV12-1
d_gene: NA
abundance: NA

CDR3aa: CASSPWTGGVTDTQYF
CDR3nt: TGTGCCAGCAGCCCATGGACAGGGGGTGTAACAGATACGCAGTATTTT
j_gene: TRBJ2-3
v_gene: TRBV9
d_gene: TRBD1
abundance: once

CDR3aa: CASREGTLNTEAFF
CDR3nt: TGTGCCAGCAGAGAGGGGACATTGAACACTGAAGCTTTCTTT
j_gene: TRBJ1-1
v_gene: TRBV27
d_gene: NA
abundance: once

CDR3aa: CASSLARGGSDTQYF
CDR3nt: TGTGCCAGCAGCTTAGCCCGGGGGGGGTCAGATACGCAGTATTTT
j_gene: TRBJ2-3
v_gene: TRBV7-9
d_gene: TRBD2
abundance: NA

CDR3aa: CASSLGTGLDNSPLHF
CDR3nt: TGTGCCAGCAGCTTAGGAACAGGGCTGGATAATTCACCCCTCCACTTT
j_gene: TRBJ1-6
v_gene: TRBV7-9
d_gene: NA
abundance: NA

CDR3aa: CASTQGAITIQETQYF
CDR3nt: TGTGCCAGCACACAGGGGGCGATAACAATCCAAGAGACCCAGTACTTC
j_gene: TRBJ2-5
v_gene: TRBV18
d_gene: TRBD1
abundance: NA

CDR3aa: CASSLYGGRAGGEQFF
CDR3nt: TGCGCCAGCAGCTTGTACGGCGGGAGGGCCGGGGGTGAGCAGTTCTTC
j_gene: TRBJ2-1
v_gene: TRBV5-1
d_gene: TRBD2
abundance: NA

CDR3aa: CASSLTGGSYEQYF
CDR3nt: TGTGCCAGCAGCTTAACCGGCGGGAGCTACGAGCAGTACTTC
j_gene: TRBJ2-7
v_gene: TRBV7-2
d_gene: TRBD2
abundance: NA

CDR3aa: CASSSTGLNEKLFF
CDR3nt: TGTGCCAGCAGCTCGACAGGGCTAAATGAAAAACTGTTTTTT
j_gene: TRBJ1-4
v_gene: TRBV7-9
d_gene: TRBD1
abundance: NA

CDR3aa: CASSYLGKDLRADTQYF
CDR3nt: TGTGCCAGCAGTTACCTCGGGAAGGACCTCCGGGCAGATACGCAGTATTTT
j_gene: TRBJ2-3
v_gene: TRBV6-2/TRBV6-3
d_gene: NA
abundance: NA

CDR3aa: CASIQWTYGTDTQYF
CDR3nt: TGTGCCAGCATCCAATGGACATATGGCACAGATACGCAGTATTTT
j_gene: TRBJ2-3
v_gene: TRBV21-1
d_gene: NA
abundance: NA

CDR3aa: CASRPQGAVGKNIQYF
CDR3nt: TGTGCCAGCAGGCCCCAGGGGGCCGTGGGCAAAAACATTCAGTACTTC
j_gene: TRBJ2-4
v_gene: TRBV28
d_gene: TRBD1
abundance: NA